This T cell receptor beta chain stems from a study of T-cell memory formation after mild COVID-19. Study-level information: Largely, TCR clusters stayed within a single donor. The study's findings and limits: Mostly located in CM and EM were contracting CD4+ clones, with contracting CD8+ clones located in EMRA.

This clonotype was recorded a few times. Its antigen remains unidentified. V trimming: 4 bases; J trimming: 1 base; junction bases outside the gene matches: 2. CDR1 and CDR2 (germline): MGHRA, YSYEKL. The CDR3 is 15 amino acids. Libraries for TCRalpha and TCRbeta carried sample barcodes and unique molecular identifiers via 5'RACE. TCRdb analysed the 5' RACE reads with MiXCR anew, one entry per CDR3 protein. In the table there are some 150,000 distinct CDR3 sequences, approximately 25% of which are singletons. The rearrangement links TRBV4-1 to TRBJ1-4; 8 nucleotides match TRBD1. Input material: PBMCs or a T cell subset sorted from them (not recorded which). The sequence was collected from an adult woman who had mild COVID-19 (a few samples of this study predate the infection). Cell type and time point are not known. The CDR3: CASSLGQGTNEKLFF. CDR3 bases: TGCGCCAGCAGCCTTGGACAGGGAACTAATGAAAAACTGTTTTTT.